This T cell receptor (beta chain) was identified during a study of technical replicates of blood from several donors. With respect to this clone: The conserved phenylalanine or tryptophan normally closing the CDR3 is absent here, so this likely arose from a read error. The DNA is omitted, as the CDR3 cannot be located on it reliably, and the CDR3 follows TCRdb's listing.

Clones were sequenced by immunoSEQ multiplex PCR, and TCRdb holds only the in-frame ones, with some missing. The sample records 55,000 to 80,000 clones, about 98% being singletons. Germline loops: CDR1 SNHLY, CDR2 FYNNEI. The CDR3 length equals 11 residues, ends included. The source is a human donor in good health. This chain links TRBV2 with TRBJ2-7; the table's D call, TRBD2, was not checked against the DNA. The sequenced sample consisted of T cells isolated from PBMCs. The CDR3 sequence: CASSEGGGQSY.